Below, 14 T cell receptor beta chains from the same sample are listed, as sequenced in a study of T cells in localized non-small cell lung cancer. The method was immunoSEQ multiplex PCR; TCRdb's version includes in-frame clones alone and lacks a portion of them. The data hold 18,000 or so clones, with about 89% observed a single time. The material sequenced was peripheral blood, taken before any cancer treatment. The receptors here all came from a man aged 35 to 69 with stage I lung adenocarcinoma.

The V call is TRBV11-2, the J call TRBJ2-6; possible D gene TRBD1, 6 bases. Between the trimmed V and J ends, which lost 5 bases and 4 bases, there was a span of 12 bases. CDR1 is SGHAT, CDR2 FQNNGV, per germline. This CDR3 contains 15 residues. DNA for the CDR3: TGTGCCAGCAGCGCCAGGGGAGCAGGGGCCAACGTCCTGACTTTC. Translation: CASSARGAGANVLTF.

CDR3 sequence reads: CASSIRDLREDTQYF. The CDR3 DNA reads as TGTGCCAGCAGCATCCGGGACCTCCGGGAGGATACGCAGTATTTT. The V and J genes are TRBV6-6 and TRBJ2-3; the D gene is possibly TRBD2 (6 bases). Trimming removed 6 bases from V and 6 bases from J, with 19 bases in between. CDR1 is MNHNY and CDR2 is SVGAGI in the germline V gene (reference sequence). The CDR3 contains 15 residues.

Remarks on this clone: This same CDR3 is encoded by further DNA sequences in the sample. This chain connects TRBV5-1 to TRBJ2-7; no firm D call. The CDR3 spans 14 residues. Trimming cost V 0 bases and J 4 bases, with 11 bases left between them. Germline V gene lookup returns CDR1 SGHRS and CDR2 YFSETQ. In nucleotides, the CDR3 is TGCGCCAGCAGCTTGGTGGTCAGTCCTTACGAGCAGTACTTC. This encodes CASSLVVSPYEQYF.

The chain has TRBV2 and TRBJ2-7, with 9 bases lining up with TRBD1. The CDR3 runs to 15 residues. CDR1 is SNHLY and CDR2 is FYNNEI in the germline V gene. The V gene end was trimmed by 5 bases and the J gene end by 5 bases; junction bases not matched to a gene: 10. This CDR3 is CASSPSKGQGHEQYF. The CDR3 nucleotides read TGTGCCAGCAGTCCTTCTAAGGGACAGGGTCACGAGCAGTACTTC.

This chain connects TRBV21-1 to TRBJ2-7; whether TRBD2, the table's D call, matches the DNA was not checked. TRBV21-1 represents a pseudogene. The CDR3 length is 12 residues. The CDR3 reads CASKVAGDEQYF. The CDR3 bases are TGTGCCAGTAAGGTAGCGGGAGACGAGCAGTACTTC.

The chain uses TRBV10-3 and TRBJ2-7; D remains ambiguous. Trimming removed 0 bases at V and 7 bases at J, with 7 bases between. CDR3 length: 12 residues. Germline values: CDR1 ENHRY, CDR2 SYGVKD. CDR3 in DNA: TGTGCCATCAGTGAGTCGAGAGTGGAGCAGTACTTC. It codes for CAISESRVEQYF.

This chain connects TRBV15 to TRBJ1-2; TRBD1 agrees at 8 bases. With 3 bases clipped from V and 1 base from J, the junction kept 1 base outside the gene matches. The V gene's germline CDR1 is LNHNV and CDR2 YYDKDF (reference sequence). This CDR3 contains 14 residues. The CDR3 coding sequence is TGTGCCACCAGCAGGGACAGGGTTAACTATGGCTACACCTTC. As protein: CATSRDRVNYGYTF.

J is TRBJ2-5 and V is TRBV14; no reliable D call. The CDR3 runs to 15 residues. Trimming stripped 2 bases from V and 4 bases from J, with 14 bases between. Per the germline V gene, CDR1 is SGHDN and CDR2 is FVKESK. The CDR3 DNA reads as TGTGCCAGCAGCCAAACAATCCGGGCGCGAGAGACCCAGTACTTC. Translating gives CASSQTIRARETQYF.

The V and J genes are TRBV19 and TRBJ1-1; D is undetermined. This CDR3 contains 15 residues. Germline CDR1 reads LNHDA; CDR2 reads SQIVND (reference sequence). With 2 bases removed from V and 1 base from J, the gap between germline ends came to 11 bases. DNA of the CDR3: TGTGCCAGTAGTATAAACTCAGCGCAGAACACTGAAGCTTTCTTT. Amino acid sequence: CASSINSAQNTEAFF. The whole variable domain, filled in from reference TRBV19 and TRBJ1-1, reads DGGITQSPKYLFRKEGQNVTLSCEQNLNHDAMYWYRQDPGQGLRLIYYSQIVNDFQKGDIAEGYSVSREKKESFPLTVTSAQKNPTAFYLCASSINSAQNTEAFFGQGTRLTVV.

The chain carries TRBV29-1 and TRBJ2-7; 7 bases fit TRBD1. J lost 6 bases, V lost 7 bases, and 18 bases had no gene match. The CDR3 runs to 15 residues. Germline values: CDR1 SQVTM, CDR2 ANQGSEA. The CDR3 DNA reads TGCAGCGCCACAGACAGGGTGGACCGAGGCGGCGAGCAGTACTTC. Its protein product is CSATDRVDRGGEQYF.

The chain couples TRBV6-5 to TRBJ2-3; 8 nucleotides align to TRBD1. The CDR3 has 14 residues. V was clipped by 6 bases and J by 4 bases; unmatched bases: 6. Looked up from germline, CDR1 is MNHEY and CDR2 is SVGAGI. DNA of the CDR3: TGTGCCAGCAGCTGGACAGGGTCCCCAGATACGCAGTATTTT. Protein product: CASSWTGSPDTQYF.

The rearrangement links TRBV30 to TRBJ2-3, with D hard to call. V lost 6 bases and J lost 2, with 18 bases in between. The CDR3 contains 15 residues. Germline lookup yields CDR1 GTSNPN and CDR2 SVGIG (reference sequence). Here the CDR3 DNA reads TGTGCCTGCCGATCGGGCAGCCTTTACACAGATACGCAGTATTTT. Translation gives CACRSGSLYTDTQYF. Full variable domain (rest looked up from reference TRBV30 and TRBJ2-3): SQTIHQWPATLVQPVGSPLSLECTVEGTSNPNLYWYRQAAGRGLQLLFYSVGIGQISSEVPQNLSASRPQDRQFILSSKKLLLSDSGFYLCACRSGSLYTDTQYFGPGTRLTVL.

V and J are TRBV5-1 and TRBJ2-3, with a tentative D call TRBD2 (6 bases). The CDR3 length is 12 residues. The V and J ends lost 4 bases and 6 bases respectively, with 9 bases between them. Looked up from germline, CDR1 is SGHRS and CDR2 is YFSETQ. The CDR3 spells CASSRDWDTQYF. CDR3 sequence (DNA): TGCGCCAGCAGCCGGGACTGGGATACGCAGTATTTT.

The chain combines TRBV6-1 with TRBJ2-3; no firm D call. Germline CDR1 reads MNHNS; CDR2 reads SASEGT. Trimming cost V 11 bases and J 2 bases, with 14 bases left between them. This CDR3 has 13 amino acids. CDR3 residues: CAHPSRATDTQYF. CDR3 nucleotide sequence: TGTGCCCATCCCTCCCGTGCCACAGATACGCAGTATTTT.